Below, 8 T cell receptor beta chains from the same sample are listed, as sequenced in a study of cytomegalovirus exposure and HLA in healthy donors. The study ran its PCR with 60 Vbeta and 13 Jbeta primers. Profiled with immunoSEQ multiplex PCR; TCRdb holds only in-frame clones, not every one. The sample holds under 200,000 clones, 70% to 80% seen once. Sequences were obtained from PBMCs. These receptors came from a male donor in good health and CMV-seropositive.

This sequence joins TRBV19 and TRBJ1-2; 11 nucleotides agree with TRBD1. The germline gives CDR1 LNHDA, CDR2 SQIVND (reference sequence). CDR3 size: 15 residues. The J segment lost 4 bases and the V segment lost 4 bases, leaving 5 bases of the junction unmatched. The CDR3: CASSNPGTGGYGYTF. The CDR3 DNA follows: TGTGCCAGTAGTAACCCCGGGACAGGGGGCTATGGCTACACCTTC.

The chain employs TRBV28 and TRBJ2-5; 8 bases align to TRBD1. The DNA end is more similar to TRBJ2-7, so the J call may be wrong. CDR3 length equals 13 residues. Germline V CDR1 and CDR2: MDHEN, SYDVKM. CDR3 sequence: CASRSTGDHEQYF. CDR3 nucleotide sequence: TGTGCCAGCAGGTCGACAGGGGACCACGAGCAGTACTTC.

The chain joins TRBV5-1 to TRBJ1-4, with D unresolved. This CDR3 is 13 amino acids long. V shed 4 bases and J shed 1 base, with 5 bases lying between them. Germline-derived CDR1 and CDR2 are SGHRS and YFSETQ. DNA of the CDR3: TGCGCCAGCAGCGAGGTAACTAATGAAAAACTGTTTTTT. It yields the protein CASSEVTNEKLFF.

The V and J genes are TRBV5-1 and TRBJ1-2, with 7 bases that match TRBD1. This CDR3 region has 14 residues. Germline CDR1 SGHRS, CDR2 YFSETQ. V dropped 0 bases and J dropped 4; count of bases not matched to a gene: 3. The CDR3 sequence is CASSLEGQRYGYTF. The DNA for the CDR3 is TGCGCCAGCAGCTTGGAGGGACAGCGCTATGGCTACACCTTC.

This chain connects TRBV9 to TRBJ2-3; 13 bases align to TRBD2. This CDR3 comprises 17 residues. Germline V gives CDR1 SGDLS, CDR2 YYNGEE. After removal of 0 bases from V and 5 bases from J, the junction contained 6 bases not matched to a gene. This chain's CDR3 is CASSVGELAGGLDTQYF. The DNA of the CDR3 is TGTGCCAGCAGCGTAGGAGAACTAGCGGGGGGGCTAGATACGCAGTATTTT.

The rearrangement links TRBV6-5 to TRBJ1-1, with D uncertain. CDR1 MNHEY and CDR2 SVGAGI come from the germline V gene. The CDR3 is made up of 16 amino acids. V lost 0 bases and J lost 4, with 15 bases in between. This CDR3 is CASSYSGSPGVTEAFF. As DNA, the CDR3 is TGTGCCAGCAGTTACTCCGGCTCTCCCGGGGTCACTGAAGCTTTCTTT.

The CDR3 DNA reads TGCGCCAGCAGCCACTGGGACAGCAAAACTAATGAAAAACTGTTTTTT. This translates into CASSHWDSKTNEKLFF. The chain couples TRBV4-3 to TRBJ1-4; TRBD1 matches at 7 bases. V shed 3 bases and J 1 base; nucleotides not matched to a gene: 5. The length of the CDR3 is 16 residues. Germline-derived CDR1 and CDR2 are LGHNA and YSLEER.

The chain combines TRBV18 with TRBJ1-6; D not certain. Trimming cost V 3 bases and J 7 bases, with 10 bases left between them. Germline-derived CDR1 and CDR2 are KGHSH and LQKENI. The CDR3 is 14 amino acids. In DNA form, the CDR3 reads TGTGCCAGCTCACCGACAAGCCCAAATTCACCCCTCCACTTT. Residues: CASSPTSPNSPLHF. Filled out from reference TRBV18 and TRBJ1-6, the complete variable domain reads NAGVMQNPRHLVRRRGQEARLRCSPMKGHSHVYWYRQLPEEGLKFMVYLQKENIIDESGMPKERFSAEFPKEGPSILRIQQVVRGDSAAYFCASSPTSPNSPLHFGNGTRLTVT.